This T cell receptor (beta chain) was sequenced during a study of blood T cell repertoires in COVID-19 (dated by TCRdb to 2020 to 2021). Background for the entire study: Samples covering the acute and convalescent phases of COVID-19 were provided by collaborators in the United States, Italy and Spain. The material from the prospective study consisted of cDNA or gDNA derived from T cells, B-cell-depleted T cells, or PBMCs. The dataset comprised deeply sampled blood TCRbeta repertoires from subjects exposed to, actively infected with, or recovered from COVID-19. The repertoires were made available in a free public database intended to serve as a resource for research on the immune response to SARS-CoV-2. Samples were obtained from the ongoing ImmuneRACE study (first 160 participants) and from some 1,300 subjects provided by 6 global collaborators. Sample metadata almost always included a de-identified subject ID, COVID-19 status, age in years and sex. HLA class I and class II types, where available, came from metadata supplied by the sample provider rather than from assay-based typing. Points the paper makes about the study in general: The amount of clinical and demographic metadata varied by source and participant and was provided uncurated.

TCRbeta CDR3 regions were amplified from genomic DNA using the immunoSEQ Assay, a bias-controlled multiplex PCR. Under the source paper's analysis protocol: Within the assay, amplification of reference gene primers was used to estimate how many nucleated cells each sample contained. Sequence reads were collapsed and filtered to measure the absolute abundance of every unique TCRbeta CDR3 rearrangement. For each sample, productive Simpson clonality was calculated as the square root of Simpson's diversity index across productive rearrangements. TCRdb re-hosts the immuneACCESS table, in-frame sequences only. Its copies lack some clones; in the studies checked, an unresolved V gene accounts for under half of them, and the cause for the rest is not known. Clone size and the V and J calls come from that table; the DNA yielded D and trimming. This sample lists more than 200,000 clones; about 86% were detected once. Approximately 8.6% of the sample belongs to the ten largest clones.

Whole blood was collected in K2EDTA tubes by collaborating institutions according to the institutions' own protocols. For TCRbeta analysis, collaborator samples were shipped as frozen whole blood, as isolated PBMCs, or as DNA extracted from either sample type. Worth noting for this clone: The antigen this receptor binds is unknown. Per-base quality was not reported, and no clone a single base away is much larger than it.

Clipping removes 3 bases from V and 1 base from J, with 10 as the unmatched junction base count. Counted from cysteine to phenylalanine, this CDR3 has 18 amino acids. CDR3 DNA is the only sequence kept; it has 54 bases, read in frame from the first base. Via the germline V gene (reference sequence), CDR1 is LNHDA and CDR2 SQIVND. Sequenced sample: peripheral blood. Recombination linked TRBV19 to TRBJ2-1; the junction holds 9 bases that match TRBD1. The clonotype comes from a man aged 40-49 years with active or convalescent COVID-19. The CDR3 region reads CASSIRPPDRGSYNEQFF. The nucleotide sequence is given as TGTGCCAGTAGTATTCGGCCTCCGGACAGGGGATCCTACAATGAGCAGTTCTTC.